Below are 7 T cell receptor beta chains sequenced from a single sample in a study of human versus mouse CDR3 diversity and MHC coevolution. Sequencing used immunoSEQ multiplex PCR; TCRdb keeps in-frame clones, though not all of them. The sample lists tens of thousands of clones, just over 90% occurring once. Material: naive CD4+ T cells from blood. The subset denotes: CD45RO-negative CD62L-positive naive CD4 T cells. All receptors come from a person aged 30 to 70 in good health.

This rearrangement joins TRBV7-2 to TRBJ1-5; 7 bases map to TRBD1. The CDR3 sequence is 14 residues long. The germline V gene encodes CDR1 SGHTA and CDR2 FQGNSA. V lost 5 bases to trimming and J lost 6 bases; unmatched junction nucleotides: 7. The CDR3 DNA reads TGTGCCAGCAGCCGACAGGGACCCACTCAGCCCCAGCATTTT. Translation: CASSRQGPTQPQHF.

The CDR3 DNA is TGCGCCAGCAGCCGACGGACAGGGCCCTACGAGCAGTACTTC. Encoded protein: CASSRRTGPYEQYF. The V call is TRBV4-3, the J call TRBJ2-5, with 8 bases lining up with TRBD1. The J call may be incorrect, as the DNA end agrees better with TRBJ2-7. Per germline, CDR1 LGHNA and CDR2 YSLEER. The CDR3 covers 14 residues.

V and J are TRBV29-1 and TRBJ2-1; 10 nucleotides align to TRBD2. The CDR3 has 15 amino acids. J lost 4 bases, V lost 4 bases, and 7 bases had no gene match. Per germline, CDR1 SQVTM and CDR2 ANQGSEA. In nucleotides, the CDR3 is TGCAGCGTTGGTCAGCTAGCGGGGGCGTACAATGAGCAGTTCTTC. It codes for CSVGQLAGAYNEQFF.

The genes are TRBV27 and TRBJ1-6; 8 bases are a match to TRBD1. Germline assignment: CDR1 MNHEY and CDR2 SMNVEV (reference sequence). There are 17 residues in the CDR3. With V trimmed by 5 bases and J by 2 bases, 8 bases remained unmatched. DNA of the CDR3: TGTGCCAGCAGTCTATGGACAGGGTCGCCCTATAATTCACCCCTCCACTTT. Protein sequence: CASSLWTGSPYNSPLHF.

This clone was detected only once. It is likely a read error, because the conserved phenylalanine at the end of the CDR3 is missing. J is TRBJ1-1 and V is TRBV19, with D possibly matching TRBD1 (5 bases). This CDR3 has 11 amino acids. The V end lost 6 bases, the J end lost 8 bases, and 10 bases lay between the germline ends. The germline V gene has CDR1 LNHDA and CDR2 SQIVND (reference sequence). DNA for the CDR3: TGTGCCAGTAGGTTCAACAGGGAAGCTTTCTCT. Its protein product is CASRFNREAFS.

In DNA, the CDR3 is TGTGCCAGCAGCCCACGGGATCGGCGATTCAACAATGAGCAGTTCTTC. Encoded protein: CASSPRDRRFNNEQFF. This chain connects TRBV9 to TRBJ2-1; TRBD2 might be the D (5 bases). The V end was cut by 4 bases, the J end by 5 bases, with 19 bases between. Germline V gives CDR1 SGDLS, CDR2 YYNGEE. This CDR3 region has 16 residues.

The rearrangement joins TRBV11-2 to TRBJ2-3; D ambiguous. Germline CDR1 reads SGHAT; CDR2 reads FQNNGV. The CDR3 runs 14 residues. Trimming pared 0 bases from V and 4 bases from J, leaving 8 bases between. The CDR3 DNA reads as TGTGCCAGCAGCTTAGATCCTAGTGCAGATACGCAGTATTTT. It is translated as CASSLDPSADTQYF.